This T cell receptor (beta chain) emerged from a study of follicular helper T cells after annual influenza vaccination. Study-wide results and limits: Each annual vaccination recalled recurring oligoclonal ICOS+CD38+ cTfh clonotypes.

Assay used: immunoSEQ multiplex PCR; TCRdb lists only in-frame clones, some missing. The table lists 5,500 to 7,000 clones, around nine tenths of them singletons, with approximately 0.69% in the top ten. Germline CDR1 SNHLY, CDR2 FYNNEI. The ends lost 1 base at V and 2 bases at J; junction bases unmatched: 8. The CDR3 extends over 17 amino acids. The time point was: 2015-2016 season, 7 days after influenza vaccination. Donors with HIV/AIDS, active malignancy, immunomodulators or active illness were excluded. Each time point used roughly 35 to 100 mL of blood. ICOS+CD38+ and ICOS-CD38- fractions were sorted from non-naive CD4+CXCR5+PD-1+ cells. A word on this clone: What it binds is not known.

The chain links TRBV2 to TRBJ2-1; 7 nucleotides agree with TRBD2. The sample was CXCR5+ CD38- circulating T follicular helper cells from blood, taken 7 days after influenza vaccination. The subset is: circulating Tfh, non-naive CD4+CXCR5+PD-1+ (ICOS+CD38+ or ICOS-CD38-). The clonotype was recovered from an adult who received the influenza vaccine. The CDR3 coding sequence is TGTGCCAGCAGTGAAGGGAGAACTAGCGTAACCTACAATGAGCAGTTCTTC. It yields the protein CASSEGRTSVTYNEQFF. Full variable domain (missing parts from reference TRBV2 and TRBJ2-1): EPEVTQTPSHQVTQMGQEVILRCVPISNHLYFYWYRQILGQKVEFLVSFYNNEISEKSEIFDDQFSVERPDGSNFTLKIRSTKLEDSAMYFCASSEGRTSVTYNEQFFGPGTRLTVL.